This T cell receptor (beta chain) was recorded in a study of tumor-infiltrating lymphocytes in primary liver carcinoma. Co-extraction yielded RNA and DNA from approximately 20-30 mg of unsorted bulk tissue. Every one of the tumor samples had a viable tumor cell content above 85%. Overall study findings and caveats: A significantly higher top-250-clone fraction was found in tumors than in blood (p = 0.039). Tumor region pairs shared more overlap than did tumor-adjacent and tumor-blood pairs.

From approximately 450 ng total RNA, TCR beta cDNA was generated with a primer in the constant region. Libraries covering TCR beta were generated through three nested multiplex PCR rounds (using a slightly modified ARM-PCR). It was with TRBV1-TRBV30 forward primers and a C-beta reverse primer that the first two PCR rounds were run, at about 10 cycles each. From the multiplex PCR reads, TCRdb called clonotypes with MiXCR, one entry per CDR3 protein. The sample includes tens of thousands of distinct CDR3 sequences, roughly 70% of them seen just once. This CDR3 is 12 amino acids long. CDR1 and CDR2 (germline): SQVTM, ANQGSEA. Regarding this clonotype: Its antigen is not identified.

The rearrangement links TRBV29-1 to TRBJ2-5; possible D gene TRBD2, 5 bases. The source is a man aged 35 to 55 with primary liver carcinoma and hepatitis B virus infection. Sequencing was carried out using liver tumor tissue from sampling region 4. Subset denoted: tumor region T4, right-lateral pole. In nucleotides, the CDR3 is TGCAGTGTCGACTACAACCAAGAGACCCAGTACTTC. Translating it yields CSVDYNQETQYF. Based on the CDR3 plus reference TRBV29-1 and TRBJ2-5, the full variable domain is SAVISQKPSRDICQRGTSLTIQCQVDSQVTMMFWYRQQPGQSLTLIATANQGSEATYESGFVIDKFPISRPNLTFSTLTVSNMSPEDSSIYLCSVDYNQETQYFGPGTRLLVL.